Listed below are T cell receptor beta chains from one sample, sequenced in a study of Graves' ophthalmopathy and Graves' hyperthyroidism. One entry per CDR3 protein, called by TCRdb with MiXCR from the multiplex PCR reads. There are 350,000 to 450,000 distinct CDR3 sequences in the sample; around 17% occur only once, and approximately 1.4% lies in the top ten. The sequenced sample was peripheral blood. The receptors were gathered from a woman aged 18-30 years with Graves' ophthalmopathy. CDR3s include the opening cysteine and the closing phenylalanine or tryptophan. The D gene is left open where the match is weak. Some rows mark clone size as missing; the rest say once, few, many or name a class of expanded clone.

CASSLGSAGNNSPLHF | - | TRBJ1-6 | many | TRBV5-1
CASSRRPGQGIGYTF | TRBD1 | TRBJ1-2 | - | TRBV7-2
CSARDRAGGSLRTEAFF | - | TRBJ1-1 | many | TRBV20-1
CASSLEGQGIYGYTF | - | TRBJ1-2 | many | TRBV11-2
CASSVDRAQETQYF | TRBD1 | TRBJ2-5 | few | TRBV6-1
CAWSNGQETQYF | - | TRBJ2-5 | - | TRBV30
CASSLSRTEETQYF | - | TRBJ2-5 | many | TRBV7-3
CASSFGGGRTEAFF | - | TRBJ1-1 | - | TRBV28
CASSLTVFRSGANVLTF | - | TRBJ2-6 | many | TRBV6-2/TRBV6-3
CASSQDWALAGGPETQYF | TRBD2 | TRBJ2-5 | - | TRBV4-2
CASSYHLEGAQYF | - | TRBJ2-5 | many | TRBV6-2/TRBV6-3
CASSEGLAGYTYEQYF | TRBD2 | TRBJ2-7 | - | TRBV6-1
CASSFGLAKNIQYF | - | TRBJ2-4 | many | TRBV5-1
CATTDRDNSGYTF | - | TRBJ1-2 | many | TRBV6-5
CASSLASDVGYEQYF | - | TRBJ2-7 | many | TRBV7-2
CASSMGQLYGYTF | TRBD1 | TRBJ1-2 | many | TRBV6-2/TRBV6-3
CASSGEGGFSTEAFF | - | TRBJ1-1 | many | TRBV6-1
CASRGILVTEAFF | - | TRBJ1-1 | many | TRBV7-2
CSVLGQTTTGELFF | TRBD1 | TRBJ2-2 | many | TRBV29-1
CACGQTEDYEQYF | - | TRBJ2-7 | - | TRBV30
CSVERGYEQYF | - | TRBJ2-7 | many | TRBV29-1
CASRTGDRGGTGELFF | TRBD1 | TRBJ2-2 | many | TRBV12-3/TRBV12-4
CASSERRQQETQYF | - | TRBJ2-5 | few | TRBV6-1
CASSWLAGGPEETQYF | TRBD2 | TRBJ2-5 | many | TRBV27
CASSVRRQTYEQYF | - | TRBJ2-7 | many | TRBV6-2/TRBV6-3
CASSLRRAFSQETQYF | - | TRBJ2-5 | once | TRBV7-3
CASSYFGGMGLEQYF | - | TRBJ2-7 | many | TRBV6-5
CASRRSSGVASEQYF | TRBD2 | TRBJ2-7 | many | TRBV12-3/TRBV12-4
CASSTLAGQPYEQYF | TRBD2 | TRBJ2-7 | many | TRBV7-2
CASSIPPSGDRNTEAFF | - | TRBJ1-1 | many | TRBV19
CASSDTQDYGYTF | - | TRBJ1-2 | many | TRBV6-1
CASSQHRTGFNKNIQYF | TRBD1 | TRBJ2-4 | many | TRBV5-8
CASSSSPSEPYF | - | TRBJ2-7 | - | TRBV28
CASSSGTQNSPLHF | - | TRBJ1-6 | many | TRBV6-5
CASSLERTTTGELFF | - | TRBJ2-2 | many | TRBV11-2
CATSDWTGRGPQHF | TRBD1 | TRBJ1-5 | many | TRBV24-1
CASSLGRGRLYEQYF | - | TRBJ2-7 | many | TRBV12-3/TRBV12-4
CASSPWTSQETQYF | TRBD2 | TRBJ2-5 | many | TRBV7-2
CASSFGRVGSSYNSPLHF | - | TRBJ1-6 | many | TRBV28
CAWRGTGGGWGETQYF | TRBD1 | TRBJ2-5 | few | TRBV30
CASRSPGLPGEQYF | - | TRBJ2-7 | many | TRBV6-2/TRBV6-3
CASSQGRGDAQPQHF | - | TRBJ1-5 | many | TRBV3-1
CASSPLYRGTEAFF | TRBD1 | TRBJ1-1 | - | TRBV6-2/TRBV6-3
CASSLSIDYGYTF | - | TRBJ1-2 | many | TRBV27
CASGQANNSPLHF | TRBD1 | TRBJ1-6 | once | TRBV6-1
CASSFRNNYGYTF | - | TRBJ1-2 | - | TRBV7-8
CASSSPPGLAEHKNIQYF | TRBD2 | TRBJ2-4 | - | TRBV5-6
CAISDELRGQETQYF | TRBD1 | TRBJ2-5 | many | TRBV10-3
CATSSGDWGQPQHF | - | TRBJ1-5 | many | TRBV15
CASSVAGSDSPLHF | - | TRBJ1-6 | many | TRBV9
CASTRDRGLGYTF | TRBD1 | TRBJ1-2 | - | TRBV12-3/TRBV12-4
CATSAGGAGGNTEAFF | TRBD1 | TRBJ1-1 | many | TRBV19
CASSKLADLQETQYF | TRBD2 | TRBJ2-5 | many | TRBV27